This section outlines one T cell receptor (beta chain) sequence together with its context. Its matching antigen is unknown. CD4+CD25+CD127- Tregs, CD4+CD25- non-Tregs, CD4 and CD8 cells were sorted. TCRdb's table, derived via immunoSEQ multiplex PCR, lists solely in-frame clones and lacks some. The sample has some 100,000 clones, approximately 90% seen once; the top ten hold more than 0.5%. The source of the sample is a study of Tregs in tolerant kidney transplant recipients. General observations from the study: Biological reproducibility was not directly addressed in this study. Expanding Tregs on activated donor B cells appeared to best identify donor-specific TCRbeta clones.

The trim removed 2 bases at V and 5 bases at J, leaving 8 bases unmatched. CDR3 length: 16 residues. CDR1 is SGHAT, CDR2 FQNNGV, per germline. The sample was CD4+ T cells from blood. The V and J genes are TRBV11-2 and TRBJ2-5; 10 bases match TRBD1. The sequence was obtained from a human donor in good health. Here the CDR3 reads CASSLFSDRGSETQYF. CDR3 sequence (DNA): TGTGCCAGCAGCTTATTCTCGGACAGGGGGTCTGAGACCCAGTACTTC.